The clone carrying this T cell receptor (beta chain) was counted once. A junction end diverges from the germline sequence, so it may reflect a read error. This sample is part of a study of preoperative IRX-2 immunotherapy in early breast cancer. Documented treatment: preoperative locoregional IRX-2 cytokine immunotherapy. This phase Ib study tested locoregional IRX-2 cytokine immunotherapy given before surgery. The assay was immunoSEQ multiplex PCR, and TCRdb's table has in-frame clones only and misses some. The data hold 3,700 or so clones, with 55% to 70% observed a single time. CDR1 MNHGY and CDR2 SAAAGT come from the germline V gene. The CDR3 is made up of 19 amino acids.

The V and J genes are TRBV6-8 and TRBJ2-1; possibly TRBD2 for D (9 bases). The TCR was taken from a human donor with breast cancer. Sequences were derived from tumor tissue, sampled after IRX-2 immunotherapy. The DNA for the CDR3 is TGTGCCATCAGTGCAGACAGGGGAAGCCCCAGCGGGAGGTGGGTTGAGCAGTTCTTC. It specifies CAISADRGSPSGRWVEQFF.